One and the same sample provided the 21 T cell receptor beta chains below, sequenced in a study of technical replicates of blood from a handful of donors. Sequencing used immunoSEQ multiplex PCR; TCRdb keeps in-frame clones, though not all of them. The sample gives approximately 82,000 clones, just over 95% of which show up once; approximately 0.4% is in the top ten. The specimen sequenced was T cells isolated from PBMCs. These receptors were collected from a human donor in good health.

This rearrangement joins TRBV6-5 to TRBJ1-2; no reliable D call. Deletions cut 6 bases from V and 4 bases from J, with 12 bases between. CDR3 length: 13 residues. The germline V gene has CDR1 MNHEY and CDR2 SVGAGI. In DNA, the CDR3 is TGTGCCAGCAGAAACGGGGATTTCTATGGCTACACCTTC. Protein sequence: CASRNGDFYGYTF.

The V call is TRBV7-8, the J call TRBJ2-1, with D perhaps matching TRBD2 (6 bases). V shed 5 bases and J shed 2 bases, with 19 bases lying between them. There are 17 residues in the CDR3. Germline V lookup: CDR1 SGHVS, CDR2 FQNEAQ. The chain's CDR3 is CASSASPLASPYNEQFF. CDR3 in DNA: TGTGCCAGCAGCGCCTCCCCCCTAGCGTCCCCCTACAATGAGCAGTTCTTC.

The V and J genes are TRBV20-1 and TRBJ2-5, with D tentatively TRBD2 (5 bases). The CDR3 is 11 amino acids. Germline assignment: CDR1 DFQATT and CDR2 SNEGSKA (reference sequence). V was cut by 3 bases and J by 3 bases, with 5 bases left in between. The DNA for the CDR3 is TGCAGTGCTAGGCGGGAAGAGACCCAGTACTTC. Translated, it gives CSARREETQYF.

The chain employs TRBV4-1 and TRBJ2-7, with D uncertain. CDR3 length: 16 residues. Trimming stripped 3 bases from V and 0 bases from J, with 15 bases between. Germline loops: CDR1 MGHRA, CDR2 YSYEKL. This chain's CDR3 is CASSQPRSPYSYEQYF. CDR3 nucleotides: TGCGCCAGCAGCCAGCCTAGGTCACCCTACTCCTACGAGCAGTACTTC.

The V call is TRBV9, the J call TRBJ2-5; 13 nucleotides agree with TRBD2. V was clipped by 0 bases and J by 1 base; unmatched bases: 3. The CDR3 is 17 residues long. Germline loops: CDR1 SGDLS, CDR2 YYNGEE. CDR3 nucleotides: TGTGCCAGCAGCGTAGGGGGACTAGCGGGACCCCAAGAGACCCAGTACTTC. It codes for CASSVGGLAGPQETQYF.

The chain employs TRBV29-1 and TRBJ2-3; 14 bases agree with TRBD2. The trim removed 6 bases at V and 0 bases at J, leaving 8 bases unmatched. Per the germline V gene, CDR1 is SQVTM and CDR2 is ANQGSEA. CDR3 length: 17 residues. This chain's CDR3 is CSVGLAGVLSSTDTQYF. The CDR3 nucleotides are TGCAGCGTGGGACTAGCGGGAGTCCTTTCTAGCACAGATACGCAGTATTTT.

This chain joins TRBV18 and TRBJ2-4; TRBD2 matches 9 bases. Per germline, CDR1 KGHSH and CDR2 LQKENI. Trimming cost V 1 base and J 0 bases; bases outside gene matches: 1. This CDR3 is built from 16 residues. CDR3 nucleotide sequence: TGTGCCAGCTCACCACTAGCGGGGGTAGCCAAAAACATTCAGTACTTC. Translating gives CASSPLAGVAKNIQYF.

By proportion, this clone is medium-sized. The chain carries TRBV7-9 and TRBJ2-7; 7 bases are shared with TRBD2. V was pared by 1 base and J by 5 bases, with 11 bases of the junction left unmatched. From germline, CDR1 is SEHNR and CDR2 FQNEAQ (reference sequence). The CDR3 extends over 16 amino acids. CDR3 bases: TGTGCCAGCAGCTTAGGTGTAGGCCAGGGAGGGAACGAGCAGTACTTC. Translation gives CASSLGVGQGGNEQYF.

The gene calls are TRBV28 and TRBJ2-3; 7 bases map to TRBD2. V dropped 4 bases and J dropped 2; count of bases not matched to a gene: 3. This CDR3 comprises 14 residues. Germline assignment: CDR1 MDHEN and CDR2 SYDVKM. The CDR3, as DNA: TGTGCCAGCAGTTGGGGAGGGGACACAGATACGCAGTATTTT. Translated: CASSWGGDTDTQYF.

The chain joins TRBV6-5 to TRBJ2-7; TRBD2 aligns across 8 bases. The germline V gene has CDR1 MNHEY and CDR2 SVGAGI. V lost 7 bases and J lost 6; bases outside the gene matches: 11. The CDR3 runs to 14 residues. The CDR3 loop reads CASNPGLGDSEQYF. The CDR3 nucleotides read TGTGCCAGCAACCCGGGACTAGGCGACTCCGAGCAGTACTTC.

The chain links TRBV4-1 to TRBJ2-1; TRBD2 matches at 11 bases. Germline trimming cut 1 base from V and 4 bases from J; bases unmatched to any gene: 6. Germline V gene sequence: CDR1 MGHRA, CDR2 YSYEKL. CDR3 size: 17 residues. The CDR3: CASSQVPSGRLYNEQFF. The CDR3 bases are TGCGCCAGCAGCCAAGTCCCTAGCGGGAGGTTATACAATGAGCAGTTCTTC.

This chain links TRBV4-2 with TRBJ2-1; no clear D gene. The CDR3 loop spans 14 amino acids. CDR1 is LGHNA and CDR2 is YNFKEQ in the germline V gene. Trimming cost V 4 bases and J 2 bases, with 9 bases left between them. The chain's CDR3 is CASSPLSPYNEQFF. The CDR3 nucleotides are TGTGCCAGCAGCCCACTTAGCCCCTACAATGAGCAGTTCTTC.

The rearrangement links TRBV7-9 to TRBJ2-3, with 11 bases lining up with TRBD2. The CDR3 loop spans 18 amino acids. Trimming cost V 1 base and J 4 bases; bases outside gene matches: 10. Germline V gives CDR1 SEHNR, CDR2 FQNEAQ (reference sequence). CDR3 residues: CASSLDKELAGGSDTQYF. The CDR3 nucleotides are TGTGCCAGCAGCTTAGATAAGGAGCTAGCGGGAGGTTCAGATACGCAGTATTTT.

CDR3 DNA: TGTGCCAGCAGCCAGGGACACCGGTACGAGCAGTACTTC. Residues: CASSQGHRYEQYF. The V call is TRBV7-8, the J call TRBJ2-7; a possible D gene is TRBD1 (6 bases). The CDR3 has 13 residues. Per the germline V gene, CDR1 is SGHVS and CDR2 is FQNEAQ. V was pared by 5 bases and J by 4 bases, with 12 bases between.

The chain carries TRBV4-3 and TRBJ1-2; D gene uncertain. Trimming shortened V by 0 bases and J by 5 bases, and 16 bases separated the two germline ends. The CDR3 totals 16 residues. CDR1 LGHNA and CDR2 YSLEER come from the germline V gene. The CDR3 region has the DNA TGCGCCAGCAGCCAAGAGGTGCTAGGAACATCTTATGGCTACACCTTC. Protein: CASSQEVLGTSYGYTF.

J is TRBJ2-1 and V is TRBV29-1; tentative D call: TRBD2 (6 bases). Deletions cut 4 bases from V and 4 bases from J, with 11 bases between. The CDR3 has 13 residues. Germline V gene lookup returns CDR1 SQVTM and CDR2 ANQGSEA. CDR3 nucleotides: TGCAGCGTTGCGCTTGGAGGGTACAATGAGCAGTTCTTC. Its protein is CSVALGGYNEQFF.

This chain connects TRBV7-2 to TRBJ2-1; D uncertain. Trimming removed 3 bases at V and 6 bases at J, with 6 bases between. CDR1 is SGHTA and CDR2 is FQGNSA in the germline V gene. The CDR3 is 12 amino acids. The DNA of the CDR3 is TGTGCCAGCAGCTTCCACAGCAATGAGCAGTTCTTC. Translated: CASSFHSNEQFF. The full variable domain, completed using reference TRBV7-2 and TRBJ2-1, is GAGVSQSPSNKVTEKGKDVELRCDPISGHTALYWYRQSLGQGLEFLIYFQGNSAPDKSGLPSDRFSAERTGGSVSTLTIQRTQQEDSAVYLCASSFHSNEQFFGPGTRLTVL.

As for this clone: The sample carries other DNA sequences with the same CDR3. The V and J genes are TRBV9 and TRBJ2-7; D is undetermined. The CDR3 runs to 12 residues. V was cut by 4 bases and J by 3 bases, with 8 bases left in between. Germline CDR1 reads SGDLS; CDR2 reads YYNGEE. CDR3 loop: CASSPGGYEQYF. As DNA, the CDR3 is TGTGCCAGCAGCCCGGGTGGCTACGAGCAGTACTTC.

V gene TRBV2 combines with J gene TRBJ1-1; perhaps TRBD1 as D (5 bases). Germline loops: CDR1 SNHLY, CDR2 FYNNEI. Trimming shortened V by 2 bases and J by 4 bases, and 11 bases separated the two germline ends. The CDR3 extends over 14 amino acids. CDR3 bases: TGTGCCAGCAGTGAATCGGGGGGGGGCACTGAAGCTTTCTTT. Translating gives CASSESGGGTEAFF. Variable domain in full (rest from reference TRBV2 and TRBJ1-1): EPEVTQTPSHQVTQMGQEVILRCVPISNHLYFYWYRQILGQKVEFLVSFYNNEISEKSEIFDDQFSVERPDGSNFTLKIRSTKLEDSAMYFCASSESGGGTEAFFGQGTRLTVV.

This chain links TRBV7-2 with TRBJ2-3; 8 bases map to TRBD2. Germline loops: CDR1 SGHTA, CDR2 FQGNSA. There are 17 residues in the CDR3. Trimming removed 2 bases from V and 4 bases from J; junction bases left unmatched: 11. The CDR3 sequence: CASSLFPAGEGADTQYF. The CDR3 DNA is TGTGCCAGCAGCTTATTTCCAGCGGGAGAGGGGGCAGATACGCAGTATTTT.

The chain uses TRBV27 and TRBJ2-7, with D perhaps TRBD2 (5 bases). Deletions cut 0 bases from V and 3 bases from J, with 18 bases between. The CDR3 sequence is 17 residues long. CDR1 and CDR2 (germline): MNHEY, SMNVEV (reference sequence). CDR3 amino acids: CASSLSSPAEGHYEQYF. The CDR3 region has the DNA TGTGCCAGCAGTTTATCTAGTCCAGCTGAGGGTCACTACGAGCAGTACTTC.